The rows below give T cell receptor beta chains drawn from one sample of a study of cytomegalovirus exposure and HLA in healthy donors. TCRdb's copy holds only in-frame clones and misses some; the assay was immunoSEQ multiplex PCR. The sample shows 150,000 to 200,000 clones, over 75% of them seen only once. The material sequenced was PBMCs. Receptor source: a male donor in good health and CMV-seronegative. The CDR3 runs from the conserved cysteine through the conserved F or W. Fields, in order: clone size, D gene, V gene, J gene, CDR3 protein, CDR3 DNA. The D gene is left open where the match is weak. Clone size, where shown, is once, few, many, or a class for clones that have expanded.

>.|.|TRBV5-1|TRBJ2-5
CASSSRVAETQYF
TGCGCCAGCAGCTCGAGGGTTGCGGAGACCCAGTACTTC
>.|TRBD1|TRBV5-1|TRBJ1-4
CASSLTGVFEKLFF
TGCGCCAGCAGCTTGACAGGGGTGTTTGAAAAACTGTTTTTT
>.|.|TRBV18|TRBJ2-7
CASSRVTAGEQYF
TGTGCCAGCTCACGAGTTACGGCAGGCGAGCAGTACTTC
>.|TRBD1|TRBV25-1|TRBJ1-2
CASQGQPNYGYTF
TGTGCCAGCCAGGGACAGCCTAACTATGGCTACACCTTC
>.|.|TRBV11-2|TRBJ2-1
CASSPYRSSYNEQFF
TGTGCCAGCAGCCCCTATAGGAGCTCCTACAATGAGCAGTTCTTC
>.|TRBD2|TRBV5-1|TRBJ2-7
CASRGGYEQYF
TGCGCCAGCCGCGGGGGTTACGAGCAGTACTTC
>few|.|TRBV4-1|TRBJ1-1
CASSQVWSRLGEENTEAFF
TGCGCCAGCAGCCAAGTGTGGAGCAGGCTAGGGGAGGAAAACACTGAAGCTTTCTTT
>few|.|TRBV11-2|TRBJ2-5
CASSRGNRIQETQYF
TGTGCCAGCAGCCGGGGAAACAGAATACAAGAGACCCAGTACTTC
>.|.|TRBV4-1|TRBJ2-5
CASSQDPPGQETQYF
TGCGCCAGCAGCCAAGATCCGCCAGGACAAGAGACCCAGTACTTC
>few|.|TRBV5-6|TRBJ2-7
CASSPGLSSYEQYF
TGTGCCAGCAGCCCGGGACTGAGCTCCTACGAGCAGTACTTC
>.|TRBD1|TRBV6-5|TRBJ1-4
CASSDRGGYEKLFF
TGTGCCAGCAGTGACAGGGGAGGGTACGAAAAACTGTTTTTT
>.|TRBD1|TRBV2|TRBJ2-2
CASSVVQGAGELFF
TGTGCCAGCAGTGTAGTGCAGGGGGCCGGGGAGCTGTTTTTT
>.|.|TRBV6-6|TRBJ1-1
CASSPGSLNTEAFF
TGTGCCAGCAGCCCCGGGTCCCTGAACACTGAAGCTTTCTTT
>once|.|TRBV27|TRBJ1-5
CASSFLAGNNQPQHF
TGTGCCAGCAGTTTTTTAGCAGGGAACAATCAGCCCCAGCATTTT
>.|TRBD2|TRBV5-4|TRBJ2-3
CASSLEGGDTQYF
TGTGCCAGCAGCTTGGAGGGAGGGGATACGCAGTATTTT
>.|TRBD1|TRBV9|TRBJ2-1
CASSGTGGHNEQFF
TGTGCCAGCAGCGGGACAGGGGGACACAATGAGCAGTTCTTC
>once|TRBD2|TRBV27|TRBJ2-1
CASSRLLAGGSYNEQFF
TGTGCCAGCAGTCGCCTACTAGCGGGGGGCTCCTACAATGAGCAGTTCTTC
>few|.|TRBV11-2|TRBJ2-3
CASSLSGSTDTQYF
TGTGCCAGCAGCTTATCGGGGAGCACAGATACGCAGTATTTT
>.|TRBD2|TRBV10-2|TRBJ2-2
CASSETSGGTTGELFF
TGCGCCAGCAGTGAGACTAGCGGGGGGACCACCGGGGAGCTGTTTTTT
>.|TRBD2|TRBV10-2|TRBJ2-5
CASRRIAGVHQETQYF
TGCGCCAGCAGGAGGATTGCGGGGGTGCACCAAGAGACCCAGTACTTC
>.|TRBD1|TRBV7-2|TRBJ2-3
CASSTGTATDTQYF
TGTGCCAGCAGCACCGGGACAGCCACAGATACGCAGTATTTT
>.|.|TRBV13|TRBJ2-6
CASSLAGGPGANVLTF
TGTGCCAGCAGCTTAGCAGGGGGGCCTGGGGCCAACGTCCTGACTTTC
>.|.|TRBV19|TRBJ1-3
CASSTTIDRMTGNTIYF
TGTGCCAGTAGTACTACCATCGACAGGATGACTGGAAACACCATATATTTT
>.|.|TRBV5-4|TRBJ1-1
CASSLAQGNTEAFF
TGTGCCAGCAGCTTGGCTCAGGGGAATACTGAAGCTTTCTTT
>.|TRBD1|TRBV5-5|TRBJ1-3
CASSQGGSGNTIYF
TGTGCCAGCAGCCAGGGGGGCTCTGGAAACACCATATATTTT
>.|TRBD1|TRBV11-2|TRBJ1-2
CASSPRQGGGYTF
TGTGCCAGCAGCCCCAGACAGGGAGGTGGCTACACCTTC
>few|.|TRBV6-1|TRBJ1-3
CASLRSRSGNTIYF
TGTGCCAGCCTTCGTTCTCGCTCTGGAAACACCATATATTTT
>.|.|TRBV27|TRBJ2-5
CASSPLTLQETQYF
TGTGCCAGCAGTCCCTTGACACTCCAAGAGACCCAGTACTTC
>.|TRBD1|TRBV5-4|TRBJ1-6
CASSSRQGPNSPLHF
TGTGCCAGCAGCTCGCGACAGGGCCCTAATTCACCCCTCCACTTT
>few|TRBD1|TRBV6-5|TRBJ2-7
CASSLRRTGGWYEQYF
TGTGCCAGCAGTTTACGCCGGACAGGGGGCTGGTACGAGCAGTACTTC
>.|TRBD1|TRBV10-1|TRBJ2-7
CASSIGTGDTYEQYF
TGCGCCAGCAGTATCGGGACAGGAGATACCTACGAGCAGTACTTC
>once|.|TRBV29-1|TRBJ1-1
CSVQTQGGHTEAFF
TGCAGCGTTCAAACACAGGGTGGCCACACTGAAGCTTTCTTT
>few|TRBD1|TRBV2|TRBJ1-1
CASRGGQGANTEAFF
TGTGCCAGCAGGGGGGGCCAGGGGGCGAACACTGAAGCTTTCTTT
>once|.|TRBV18|TRBJ2-7
CASSTGGVDEQYF
TGTGCCAGCTCCACAGGTGGGGTCGACGAGCAGTACTTC
>.|.|TRBV5-4|TRBJ2-2
CASSFGGGANTGELFF
TGTGCCAGCAGCTTCGGAGGGGGGGCGAACACCGGGGAGCTGTTTTTT
>.|TRBD1|TRBV7-9|TRBJ1-4
CASSRDRGNEKLFF
TGTGCCAGCAGCCGGGACAGGGGGAATGAAAAACTGTTTTTT
>.|TRBD1|TRBV5-1|TRBJ1-1
CASSLERQGGTEAFF
TGCGCCAGCAGCTTGGAACGACAGGGGGGCACTGAAGCTTTCTTT
>.|.|TRBV10-3|TRBJ2-5
CAISESGRGETQYF
TGTGCCATCAGTGAGTCTGGCAGGGGGGAAACCCAGTACTTC
>.|.|TRBV5-1|TRBJ2-7
CASSGTSSSYEQYF
TGCGCCAGCAGCGGGACTTCAAGCTCCTACGAGCAGTACTTC
>.|TRBD1|TRBV4-3|TRBJ2-2
CASSQDFVVRDRGFTGELFF
TGCGCCAGCAGCCAAGATTTCGTCGTGAGGGACAGGGGCTTCACCGGGGAGCTGTTTTTT
>once|TRBD1|TRBV29-1|TRBJ1-1
CSTQGASTEAFF
TGCAGCACACAGGGGGCGAGTACTGAAGCTTTCTTT
>.|.|TRBV7-9|TRBJ1-2
CASSFGLYGYTF
TGTGCCAGCAGCTTCGGACTCTATGGCTACACCTTC